One and the same sample provided the 26 T cell receptor beta chains below, sequenced in a study of cytomegalovirus exposure and HLA in healthy donors. 60 Vbeta and 13 Jbeta primers were used in PCR. Repertoires were generated with immunoSEQ multiplex PCR, while TCRdb's copy carries only in-frame clones and drops some. This table holds about 140,000 clones, 70% to 85% found once. Sequencing was performed on PBMCs. These receptors were taken from a man aged 30 to 45 in good health and CMV-seropositive.

The V gene is TRBV9, the J gene TRBJ2-2, with 7 nucleotides matching TRBD2. V was pared by 4 bases and J by 7 bases, with 22 bases of the junction left unmatched. CDR1 SGDLS and CDR2 YYNGEE come from the germline V gene. The CDR3 covers 19 residues. CDR3 loop: CASSSRERDGGGPHGELFF. The CDR3, as DNA: TGTGCCAGCAGCTCGCGTGAGAGGGATGGGGGAGGGCCCCACGGGGAGCTGTTTTTT.

V gene TRBV28 combines with J gene TRBJ1-2; D might be TRBD1 (5 bases). Trimming removed 5 bases at V and 4 bases at J, with 17 bases between. The CDR3 totals 15 residues. Per the germline V gene, CDR1 is MDHEN and CDR2 is SYDVKM. The CDR3 region is CASSEVEGTLYGYTF. CDR3 coding DNA: TGTGCCAGCAGTGAAGTAGAAGGGACTCTCTATGGCTACACCTTC.

The chain links TRBV4-1 to TRBJ1-5, with TRBD1 matching over 8 bases. Losses at the gene ends were 1 base for V and 0 bases for J; bases not matched to a gene: 11. This CDR3 spans 19 amino acids. Germline V gene data show CDR1 as MGHRA and CDR2 as YSYEKL. CDR3 loop: CASSQVLDDRGYSNQPQHF. The CDR3 bases are TGCGCCAGCAGCCAAGTCTTAGACGACAGGGGTTATAGCAATCAGCCCCAGCATTTT.

The J gene is TRBJ2-3, the V gene TRBV11-2, with D hard to call. Germline CDR1 reads SGHAT; CDR2 reads FQNNGV. CDR3 size: 13 residues. The germline V and J ends were trimmed by 8 bases and 1 base, with 10 bases remaining between them. CDR3 sequence: CASQVQGTDTQYF. The CDR3 nucleotides are TGTGCCAGCCAGGTCCAGGGCACAGATACGCAGTATTTT.

The chain is built from TRBV15 and TRBJ2-7; D uncertain. The germline gives CDR1 LNHNV, CDR2 YYDKDF (reference sequence). This CDR3 is 13 amino acids long. With 4 bases removed from V and 2 bases from J, the gap between germline ends came to 9 bases. The CDR3 sequence is CATSTQYTYEQYF. Here the CDR3 DNA reads TGTGCCACCAGCACCCAGTATACCTACGAGCAGTACTTC.

This clone was seen only a few times. This chain uses TRBV2 with TRBJ2-1, with D tentatively TRBD2 (6 bases). CDR1 SNHLY and CDR2 FYNNEI come from the germline V gene. Trimming stripped 1 base from V and 6 bases from J, with 10 bases between. CDR3 size: 14 residues. This CDR3 is CASSEGRGGNEQFF. CDR3 in DNA: TGTGCCAGCAGTGAAGGGCGGGGAGGCAATGAGCAGTTCTTC.

This chain connects TRBV19 to TRBJ2-2; 10 bases align to TRBD2. Germline lookup yields CDR1 LNHDA and CDR2 SQIVND (reference sequence). The CDR3 runs to 15 residues. The V and J ends lost 5 bases and 6 bases, in that order; junction bases with no gene match: 6. CDR3 nucleotide sequence: TGTGCCAGTAGTTCTCTAGCGGGAGTCCCCGGGGAGCTGTTTTTT. Its translation is CASSSLAGVPGELFF.

V and J are TRBV5-4 and TRBJ2-5; TRBD2 aligns across 9 bases. Germline loops: CDR1 SGHNT, CDR2 YYREEE (reference sequence). Trimming cost V 0 bases and J 2 bases; bases outside gene matches: 2. CDR3 length: 15 amino acids. CDR3 bases: TGTGCCAGCAGCTTGGGGCTAGCGGGGCAAGAGACCCAGTACTTC. Its protein is CASSLGLAGQETQYF.

Written as DNA, the CDR3 is TGTGCCACCTCGGGGTACAATGAGCAGTTCTTC. The encoded protein is CATSGYNEQFF. This chain uses TRBV2 with TRBJ2-1, with D maybe TRBD2 (5 bases). Looked up from germline, CDR1 is SNHLY and CDR2 is FYNNEI. CDR3 length equals 11 residues. Trimming stripped 10 bases from V and 4 bases from J, with 8 bases between.

The chain combines TRBV11-2 with TRBJ2-2, with 11 positions matching TRBD2. Trimming removed 8 bases from V and 5 bases from J; junction bases left unmatched: 7. Per germline, CDR1 SGHAT and CDR2 FQNNGV. The CDR3 consists of 15 residues. The CDR3 protein is CASERASGGTGELFF. The DNA for the CDR3 is TGTGCCAGCGAGAGGGCTAGCGGGGGGACCGGGGAGCTGTTTTTT.

The chain links TRBV2 to TRBJ1-2, with 10 bases lining up with TRBD1. CDR1 and CDR2 from the germline V gene are SNHLY and FYNNEI. CDR3 size: 16 residues. J was trimmed by 3 bases and V by 9 bases; bases with no gene match: 13. For the CDR3, the DNA is TGTGCCAGTAACCGGGACAGGGGCCCACTAGACTATGGCTACACCTTC. Translation: CASNRDRGPLDYGYTF.

The chain links TRBV7-2 to TRBJ2-3; 9 nucleotides line up with TRBD2. Germline CDR1 reads SGHTA; CDR2 reads FQGNSA. Trimming at V came to 2 bases and at J to 5 bases, leaving 5 bases not matched to a gene. The CDR3 totals 15 residues. CDR3: CASSLNLAGLDTQYF. The CDR3 nucleotides read TGTGCCAGCAGCTTAAATCTAGCGGGGTTAGATACGCAGTATTTT.

This clone was detected once. V gene TRBV2 combines with J gene TRBJ2-2; no definite D call. CDR3 length: 13 amino acids. Trimming cost V 7 bases and J 1 base, with 7 bases left between them. Germline CDR1 is SNHLY and CDR2 is FYNNEI. The CDR3 coding sequence is TGTGCCAGCAAAGCAGGGAACACCGGGGAGCTGTTTTTT. It specifies CASKAGNTGELFF.

This sequence joins TRBV7-9 and TRBJ1-6, with a possible D match to TRBD1 (5 bases). This CDR3 is 14 amino acids long. The germline gives CDR1 SEHNR, CDR2 FQNEAQ (reference sequence). Trimming took off 7 bases at V and 7 bases at J, with 14 bases between the two ends. The CDR3 bases are TGTGCCAGCAACCGGGGGTCGGGAAATTCACCCCTCCACTTT. Its protein product is CASNRGSGNSPLHF.

The chain combines TRBV9 with TRBJ2-2, with 9 positions matching TRBD1. CDR3 size: 15 residues. V was pared by 2 bases and J by 6 bases, with 5 bases of the junction left unmatched. The germline gives CDR1 SGDLS, CDR2 YYNGEE. CDR3 protein: CASSVGTGKAGELFF. The CDR3 DNA is TGTGCCAGCAGCGTGGGGACAGGGAAAGCCGGGGAGCTGTTTTTT.

The chain couples TRBV5-1 to TRBJ2-5, with TRBD2 identical over 9 bases. Near its end, the DNA agrees better with TRBJ2-7, so the J call may be wrong. The V gene's germline CDR1 is SGHRS and CDR2 YFSETQ. CDR3 length: 16 amino acids. This CDR3 is CASSSDQLAGYYEQYF. CDR3 nucleotides: TGCGCCAGCAGCTCCGACCAACTAGCGGGTTACTACGAGCAGTACTTC.

This clone was counted only a few times. The V and J genes are TRBV27 and TRBJ2-7, with a possible D match to TRBD2 (5 bases). V was trimmed by 8 bases and J by 3 bases, leaving 17 bases between them. This CDR3 comprises 14 residues. Germline V gene data show CDR1 as MNHEY and CDR2 as SMNVEV (reference sequence). CDR3 region: CASGLGVPDYEQYF. The CDR3 DNA sequence: TGTGCCAGCGGACTCGGCGTACCCGACTACGAGCAGTACTTC.

The V call is TRBV29-1, the J call TRBJ2-3, with TRBD2 matching over 15 bases. Per the germline V gene, CDR1 is SQVTM and CDR2 is ANQGSEA. Germline trimming cut 7 bases from V and 6 bases from J; bases unmatched to any gene: 8. The CDR3 is 15 residues long. The CDR3 DNA follows: TGCAGCGCCTCGGGACTAGCGGGGGGATCGGATACGCAGTATTTT. Translation: CSASGLAGGSDTQYF.

The rearrangement links TRBV28 to TRBJ2-7, with TRBD2 matching over 15 bases. Unmatched junction bases numbered 6, after V lost 5 bases and J lost 4 bases. The CDR3 sequence is 16 residues long. Germline loops: CDR1 MDHEN, CDR2 SYDVKM. The CDR3 nucleotides read TGTGCCAGCAGTCCGGGACTAGCGGGAGGAACGTACGAGCAGTACTTC. This translates into CASSPGLAGGTYEQYF.

J is TRBJ1-5 and V is TRBV5-8; 7 nucleotides agree with TRBD1. Germline CDR1 SGHTS, CDR2 YDEGEE. The V gene end was trimmed by 2 bases and the J gene end by 0 bases; junction bases not matched to a gene: 5. The CDR3 length is 16 residues. The CDR3 loop is CASSLRGPYSNQPQHF. The CDR3 bases are TGTGCCAGCAGCTTAAGGGGGCCGTATAGCAATCAGCCCCAGCATTTT.

V and J are TRBV7-2 and TRBJ1-1; D is perhaps TRBD1 (5 bases). CDR1 is SGHTA, CDR2 FQGNSA, per germline. Between the trimmed V and J ends, which lost 2 bases and 3 bases, there was a span of 10 bases. The CDR3 extends over 14 amino acids. DNA of the CDR3: TGTGCCAGCAGCTTAAGTCAGGGCTACACTGAAGCTTTCTTT. Its translation: CASSLSQGYTEAFF.

This clone appeared a few times. This rearrangement joins TRBV27 to TRBJ2-7, with a tentative D call TRBD1 (6 bases). Trimming stripped 4 bases from V and 0 bases from J, with 10 bases between. Germline CDR1 is MNHEY and CDR2 is SMNVEV (reference sequence). The CDR3 has 14 amino acids. The CDR3 reads CASSYGDTSYEQYF. In DNA, the CDR3 is TGTGCCAGCAGTTACGGGGACACCTCCTACGAGCAGTACTTC.

V is TRBV12-5 and J is TRBJ2-3; 11 positions agree with TRBD1. Trimming took 2 bases from V and 7 from J; bases not matched to a gene: 8. Germline V gene sequence: CDR1 LGHNT, CDR2 FRNRAP. This CDR3 contains 16 residues. CDR3 coding DNA: TGTGCTAGTGGTTTGAACCGGACAGGGGGCTGGAATACGCAGTATTTT. It is translated as CASGLNRTGGWNTQYF.

Points on this clone: Other DNA sequences within the sample encode an identical CDR3. The V call is TRBV6-5, the J call TRBJ1-5, with D possibly matching TRBD1 (5 bases). V lost 6 bases, J lost 5 bases, and 14 bases lay in between. This CDR3 has 14 amino acids. CDR1 is MNHEY, CDR2 SVGAGI, per germline. CDR3 region: CASRGPGRDQPQHF. The DNA of the CDR3 is TGTGCCAGCAGGGGACCCGGGAGGGATCAGCCCCAGCATTTT.

This clone was seen a few times. The chain uses TRBV28 and TRBJ1-4; no clear D gene. V lost 6 bases, J lost 7 bases, and 12 bases lay in between. CDR1 and CDR2 from the germline V gene are MDHEN and SYDVKM. This CDR3 has 13 amino acids. The CDR3 here is CASRSERGEKLFF. As DNA, the CDR3 is TGTGCCAGCAGATCCGAAAGAGGTGAAAAACTGTTTTTT.

The chain has TRBV28 and TRBJ1-2; maybe TRBD1 (6 bases). There are 12 residues in the CDR3. The V gene's germline CDR1 is MDHEN and CDR2 SYDVKM. V was pared by 4 bases and J by 11 bases, with 14 bases between. CDR3 protein: CASSSQGIRYTF. In DNA form, the CDR3 reads TGTGCCAGCAGTTCACAGGGAATACGGTACACCTTC.